This T cell receptor (beta chain) was captured in a study of beta chain features in type 1 diabetes. This clone has only a few counts. The whole isolated RNA underwent reverse transcription, so sequencing captured expressed TCRB transcripts. The table came from immunoSEQ multiplex PCR; TCRdb's copy has only in-frame clones and leaves some out. The sample shows about 620,000 clones, around 16% of them seen only once. This TCR was sampled from a man younger than 35 in good health. Sample: naive CD4+ T cells from blood.

The CDR3 sequence is CASSLGTEAFF. As DNA, the CDR3 is TGTGCCAGCAGCTTGGGCACTGAAGCTTTCTTT. The V gene is TRBV5-6, the J gene TRBJ1-1; D is unresolved. Germline V gene lookup returns CDR1 SGHDT and CDR2 YYEEEE. V was cut by 0 bases and J by 4 bases, with 1 base left in between. This CDR3 contains 11 residues.